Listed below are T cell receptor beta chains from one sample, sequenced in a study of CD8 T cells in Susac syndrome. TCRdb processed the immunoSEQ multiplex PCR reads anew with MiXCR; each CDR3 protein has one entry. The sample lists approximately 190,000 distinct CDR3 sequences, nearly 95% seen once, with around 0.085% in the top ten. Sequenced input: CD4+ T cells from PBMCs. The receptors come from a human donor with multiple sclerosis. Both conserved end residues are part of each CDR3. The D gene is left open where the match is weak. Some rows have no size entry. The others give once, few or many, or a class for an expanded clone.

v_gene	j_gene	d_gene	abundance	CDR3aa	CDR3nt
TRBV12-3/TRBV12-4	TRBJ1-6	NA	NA	CASSFGPGASDTLHF	NA
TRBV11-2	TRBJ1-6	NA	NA	CASSLVGDRPLHF	TGTGCCAGCAGCTTAGTGGGGGATAGGCCCCTCCACTTT
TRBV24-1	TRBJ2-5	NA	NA	CATSDDPGTPQETQYF	TGTGCCACCAGTGATGACCCCGGGACGCCTCAAGAGACCCAGTACTTC
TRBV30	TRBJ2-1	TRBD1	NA	CAWSVTRTGMMGEQFF	TGTGCCTGGAGTGTAACCCGGACAGGGATGATGGGTGAGCAGTTCTTC
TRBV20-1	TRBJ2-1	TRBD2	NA	CSARLAGGPMDEQFF	TGCAGTGCTAGATTGGCGGGAGGGCCAATGGATGAGCAGTTCTTC
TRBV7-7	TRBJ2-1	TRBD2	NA	CASSPSPAGVALF	TGTGCCAGCAGCCCCAGTCCCGCGGGAGTGGCTCTCTTC
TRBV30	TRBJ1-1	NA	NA	CAWSVQGILRDTEAFF	TGTGCCTGGAGTGTACAAGGGATCCTTAGGGACACTGAAGCTTTCTTT
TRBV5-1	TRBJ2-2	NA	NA	CASSLETASNTGELFF	TGCGCCAGCAGCTTAGAGACAGCTTCGAACACCGGGGAGCTGTTTTTT
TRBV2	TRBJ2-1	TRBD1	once	CASSLDRGEGFF	TGTGCCAGCAGCCTCGACAGGGGAGAGGGGTTCTTC
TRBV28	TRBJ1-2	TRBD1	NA	CASTHQLGRGYGYTF	TGTGCCAGCACGCACCAGTTGGGCAGGGGGTATGGCTACACCTTC
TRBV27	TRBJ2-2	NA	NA	CASSWQLAGGELFF	TGTGCCAGCAGTTGGCAGCTTGCCGGCGGGGAGCTGTTTTTT
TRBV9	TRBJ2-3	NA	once	CASSPFEGTRITDTQYF	TGTGCCAGCAGCCCTTTTGAAGGAACAAGGATCACAGATACGCAGTATTTT
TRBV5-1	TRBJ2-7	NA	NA	CASSSFRSREQYF	TGCGCCAGCAGCTCCTTCAGGAGTCGGGAGCAGTACTTC
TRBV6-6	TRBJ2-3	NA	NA	CASSWGGTSTDTQYF	TGTGCCAGCAGTTGGGGTGGAACTAGCACAGATACGCAGTATTTT
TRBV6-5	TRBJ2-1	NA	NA	CASSYHGSGTYNEQFF	TGTGCCAGCAGTTACCACGGTTCAGGCACCTACAATGAGCAGTTCTTC
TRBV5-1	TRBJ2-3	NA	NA	CASSLGASKHTDTQYF	TGCGCCAGCAGCTTGGGGGCTAGCAAACACACAGATACGCAGTATTTT
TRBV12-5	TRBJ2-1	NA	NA	CASAPTVTYEQFF	TGTGCTAGTGCCCCGACAGTAACATACGAGCAGTTCTTC
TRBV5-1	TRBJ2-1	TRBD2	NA	CASSPEGTSGGYNEQFF	TGCGCCAGCAGCCCCGAGGGGACTAGCGGGGGATACAATGAGCAGTTCTTC
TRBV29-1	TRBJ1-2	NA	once	CSVGPRIDGYTF	TGCAGCGTTGGCCCTCGTATTGATGGCTACACCTTC
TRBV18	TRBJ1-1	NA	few	CASSPDLNTEAFF	TGTGCCAGCTCACCCGACTTGAACACTGAAGCTTTCTTT
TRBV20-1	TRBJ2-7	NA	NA	CSAEAESFGQYF	TGCAGTGCTGAGGCGGAGAGTTTCGGGCAGTACTTC
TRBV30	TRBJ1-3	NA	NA	CAWSRNSGNTIYF	TGTGCCTGGAGCAGAAACTCTGGAAACACCATATATTTT
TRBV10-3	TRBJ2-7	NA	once	CAISDRETSSYEQYF	TGTGCCATCAGTGATAGGGAGACGAGCTCCTACGAGCAGTACTTC